The entry below describes one T cell receptor beta chain. The antigen is not known. Terminally differentiated effector memory CD45RA+ cells were left out of the naive CD8 fraction, which was CD45RO-negative and positively selected for CCR7. Caucasian adults residing in Nashville, Tennessee made up all the donors. Method: immunoSEQ multiplex PCR; TCRdb's copy keeps in-frame clones and lacks some. The sample lists some 2,000,000 clones; roughly 94% were seen once. These data come from a study of shared clonotypes between healthy human individuals. Study-wide findings and caveats: Few donors limited the genetic and exposure-history diversity represented.

This CDR3 comprises 15 residues. Germline lookup yields CDR1 ENHRY and CDR2 SYGVKD. V was shortened by 8 bases and J by 6 bases, with 22 bases between the two germline ends. The rearrangement links TRBV10-3 to TRBJ1-1; no clear D. The TCR was taken from a man aged 18 to 30 in good health. The specimen was naive CD8+ T cells sorted from blood. This CDR3 is CAIATDLTGNPEAFF. The CDR3 coding sequence is TGTGCCATCGCTACTGACCTTACCGGGAATCCTGAAGCTTTCTTT.